This passage covers 29 T cell receptor beta chains from one sample sequenced in a study of T cells in localized non-small cell lung cancer. Using immunoSEQ multiplex PCR, the repertoire was profiled, and TCRdb retains in-frame clones only, with some absent. The repertoire consists of roughly 2,100 clones, with about 21% occurring once and the leading ten covering 15% to 20%. This specimen was lung tumor tissue, taken before any cancer treatment. These receptors were obtained from a male donor aged 60 or older with stage II lung adenocarcinoma.

This clone is medium-sized within its sample. V gene TRBV6-8 combines with J gene TRBJ2-3; D unresolved. The germline CDR1 and CDR2 sequences are MNHGY and SAAAGT. The CDR3 extends over 13 amino acids. The V end lost 4 bases, the J end lost 2 bases, and 7 bases lay between the germline ends. For the CDR3, the DNA is TGTGCCAGCAGTTCCGAGTCCACAGATACGCAGTATTTT. This codes for CASSSESTDTQYF.

The rearrangement links TRBV9 to TRBJ2-1; 7 bases agree with TRBD2. This CDR3 spans 15 amino acids. Per the germline V gene, CDR1 is SGDLS and CDR2 is YYNGEE. Losses at the gene ends were 4 bases for V and 3 bases for J; bases not matched to a gene: 7. CDR3 loop: CASSPSGAYYNEQFF. The CDR3, as DNA: TGTGCCAGCAGCCCTAGCGGAGCTTACTACAATGAGCAGTTCTTC.

The gene calls are TRBV19 and TRBJ2-3, with unresolved D. With 5 bases removed from V and 1 base from J, the gap between germline ends came to 10 bases. The germline V gene has CDR1 LNHDA and CDR2 SQIVND (reference sequence). The CDR3 runs 14 residues. Here the CDR3 DNA reads TGTGCCAGTAGTTCGGCAGCCGGCACAGATACGCAGTATTTT. Protein product: CASSSAAGTDTQYF.

This clone has only a few counts. CDR3 region: CASSIMSSGNTIYF. The CDR3 DNA sequence: TGTGCCAGCAGCATAATGAGCTCTGGAAACACCATATATTTT. The V gene is TRBV6-8, the J gene TRBJ1-3, with D uncertain. The CDR3 is 14 residues long. V was clipped by 6 bases and J by 0 bases, with 9 bases between them. Germline CDR1 is MNHGY and CDR2 is SAAAGT.

The gene calls are TRBV6-8 and TRBJ1-3, with a possible D match to TRBD1 (6 bases). This CDR3 has 15 residues. V was cut by 4 bases and J by 4 bases, with 14 bases left in between. CDR1 is MNHGY, CDR2 SAAAGT, per germline. The CDR3 reads CASSSPGTRGNTIYF. DNA of the CDR3: TGTGCCAGCAGTTCTCCCGGGACACGCGGAAACACCATATATTTT.

This clone appeared a few times. The genes are TRBV4-1 and TRBJ2-2; possible D gene TRBD1, 6 bases. Germline V gene lookup returns CDR1 MGHRA and CDR2 YSYEKL. Deletions cut 0 bases from V and 4 bases from J, with 12 bases between. The CDR3 has 16 residues. CDR3 sequence: CASSQDPDRLTGELFF. In DNA, the CDR3 is TGCGCCAGCAGCCAAGACCCGGACAGACTCACCGGGGAGCTGTTTTTT.

This clone is categorized as large (0.1 to 1%). The gene calls are TRBV6-8 and TRBJ2-1, with TRBD1 matching over 11 bases. The ends lost 4 bases at V and 6 bases at J; junction bases unmatched: 5. The length of the CDR3 is 15 residues. Germline CDR1 reads MNHGY; CDR2 reads SAAAGT. CDR3 protein: CASSSGQGDLNEQFF. In DNA, the CDR3 is TGTGCCAGCAGTTCGGGACAGGGGGATCTCAATGAGCAGTTCTTC.

The table lists this clone with a few counts. The genes are TRBV9 and TRBJ2-1; D perhaps matches TRBD1 (6 bases). CDR1 is SGDLS and CDR2 is YYNGEE in the germline V gene. Trimming removed 5 bases from V and 0 bases from J, with 24 bases in between. The CDR3 runs to 19 residues. CDR3 sequence: CASSERWGRVSSSYNEQFF. The DNA of the CDR3 is TGTGCCAGCAGTGAGCGTTGGGGGCGGGTGAGTAGCTCCTACAATGAGCAGTTCTTC.

In this sample, this clone is medium-sized (0.01 to 0.1%). Different DNA sequences within this sample yield the same CDR3. This chain joins TRBV11-3 and TRBJ2-3, with 7 bases identical to TRBD1. The V gene's germline CDR1 is SGHNT and CDR2 YENEEA. J lost 3 bases, V lost 5 bases, and 5 bases had no gene match. The CDR3 runs 14 residues. Here the CDR3 reads CASSLTGSTDTQYF. CDR3 coding DNA: TGTGCCAGCAGCCTGACAGGGTCTACAGATACGCAGTATTTT.

This clone showed up just a few times. The chain couples TRBV30 to TRBJ1-1, with TRBD1 matching over 10 bases. Looked up from germline, CDR1 is GTSNPN and CDR2 is SVGIG (reference sequence). The junction had 11 bases not matched to a gene; V was cut back by 5 bases and J by 5 bases. The CDR3 is 15 amino acids. The CDR3 nucleotides read TGTGCCTGGGGTCGGGACAGGGGACGAAAGACTGAAGCTTTCTTT. This encodes CAWGRDRGRKTEAFF.

This chain joins TRBV6-8 and TRBJ2-7; 8 bases are shared with TRBD1. Trimming at V came to 5 bases and at J to 3 bases, leaving 6 bases not matched to a gene. From germline, CDR1 is MNHGY and CDR2 SAAAGT. The CDR3 runs 14 residues. CDR3 in amino acids: CASSPRDRYYEQYF. The CDR3, as DNA: TGTGCCAGCAGTCCTCGGGACAGGTACTACGAGCAGTACTTC.

There are a few counts of this clone. The V gene is TRBV10-3, the J gene TRBJ2-2; D not certain. The CDR3 has 16 residues. Germline lookup yields CDR1 ENHRY and CDR2 SYGVKD. V was trimmed by 0 bases and J by 6 bases, leaving 14 bases between them. CDR3 protein: CAISESAGGTAGELFF. As DNA, the CDR3 is TGTGCCATCAGTGAGTCCGCAGGCGGAACCGCCGGGGAGCTGTTTTTT.

This clone has a single count. The chain uses TRBV5-1 and TRBJ1-5; a possible D gene is TRBD1 (5 bases). Trimming shortened V by 1 base and J by 1 base, and 9 bases separated the two germline ends. The CDR3 length is 15 residues. In germline, CDR1 is SGHRS, CDR2 YFSETQ. The CDR3 here is CASSLMGGSNQPQHF. For the CDR3, the DNA is TGCGCCAGCAGCTTGATGGGGGGGAGCAATCAGCCCCAGCATTTT. Using reference TRBV5-1 and TRBJ1-5 for the parts outside the CDR3, the full variable domain is KAGVTQTPRYLIKTRGQQVTLSCSPISGHRSVSWYQQTPGQGLQFLFEYFSETQRNKGNFPGRFSGRQFSNSRSEMNVSTLELGDSALYLCASSLMGGSNQPQHFGDGTRLSIL.

The chain employs TRBV15 and TRBJ1-5; D not resolved. V was shortened by 11 bases and J by 1 base, with 15 bases between the two germline ends. The CDR3 runs to 14 residues. Germline V CDR1 and CDR2: LNHNV, YYDKDF (reference sequence). The CDR3 reads CAAQLGGSNQPQHF. DNA of the CDR3: TGTGCCGCCCAGTTGGGTGGGAGCAATCAGCCCCAGCATTTT.

This clone appeared a few times. V and J are TRBV6-8 and TRBJ2-7; D is unresolved. Per germline, CDR1 MNHGY and CDR2 SAAAGT. This CDR3 is built from 14 residues. V was shortened by 2 bases and J by 2 bases, with 10 bases between the two germline ends. This CDR3 reads CASSYVSGPYEQYF. CDR3 DNA: TGTGCCAGCAGTTACGTCAGTGGTCCCTACGAGCAGTACTTC.

This clone is judged medium-sized. The V and J genes are TRBV11-3 and TRBJ2-1; the D gene is possibly TRBD2 (6 bases). Germline V gene lookup returns CDR1 SGHNT and CDR2 YENEEA. The V gene lost 5 bases and the J gene lost 5 bases, with 16 bases spanning the gap. The CDR3 loop spans 15 amino acids. The CDR3 sequence: CASSEPGLTNNEQFF. The CDR3 DNA sequence: TGTGCCAGCAGCGAACCGGGACTTACTAACAATGAGCAGTTCTTC.

This clone was counted only a few times. The chain recombines TRBV7-5 with TRBJ2-7; the D call TRBD1 from the table was never checked on the DNA. TRBV7-5 is shown as a pseudogene. The length of the CDR3 is 15 residues. DNA of the CDR3: TGTGCCAGCAGCTTCCCTGGGACATCCTCCTACGAGCAGTACTTC. Translating it yields CASSFPGTSSYEQYF.

V and J are TRBV12-5 and TRBJ2-2; no reliable D call. Trimming stripped 6 bases from V and 3 bases from J, with 5 bases between. This CDR3 spans 12 amino acids. Germline V lookup: CDR1 LGHNT, CDR2 FRNRAP. CDR3 loop: CASGPDTGELFF. In nucleotides, the CDR3 is TGTGCTAGTGGCCCTGACACCGGGGAGCTGTTTTTT. Complete variable domain (other parts from reference TRBV12-5 and TRBJ2-2): DARVTQTPRHKVTEMGQEVTMRCQPILGHNTVFWYRQTMMQGLELLAYFRNRAPLDDSGMPKDRFSAEMPDATLATLKIQPSEPRDSAVYFCASGPDTGELFFGEGSRLTVL.

By share, this clone ranks as medium-sized. The chain links TRBV9 to TRBJ1-1; a weak D match, TRBD1 (6 bases). CDR1 is SGDLS and CDR2 is YYNGEE in the germline V gene. V lost 0 bases and J lost 0, with 12 bases in between. This CDR3 is built from 16 residues. CDR3: CASSVAAGEVNTEAFF. For the CDR3, the DNA is TGTGCCAGCAGCGTAGCAGCAGGGGAGGTGAACACTGAAGCTTTCTTT.

CDR3 amino acids: CASSVGSSGNTIYF. In DNA, the CDR3 is TGTGCCAGCAGCGTAGGCAGCTCTGGAAACACCATATATTTT. This chain connects TRBV9 to TRBJ1-3; D uncertain. Germline CDR1 reads SGDLS; CDR2 reads YYNGEE. Trimming shortened V by 0 bases and J by 0 bases, and 4 bases separated the two germline ends. The CDR3 has 14 residues.

This clone ranks as medium-sized (0.01 to 0.1%). This chain joins TRBV11-3 and TRBJ2-7; 8 bases align to TRBD1. V was clipped by 6 bases and J by 0 bases; unmatched bases: 10. The CDR3 loop spans 16 amino acids. Germline loops: CDR1 SGHNT, CDR2 YENEEA. CDR3 region: CASSYQTGGSSYEQYF. CDR3 in DNA: TGTGCCAGCAGTTATCAAACAGGGGGGAGCTCCTACGAGCAGTACTTC.

The gene calls are TRBV10-1 and TRBJ2-1; tentatively, D is TRBD2 (5 bases). The CDR3 is 18 amino acids. From germline, CDR1 is WNHNN and CDR2 SYGVQD (reference sequence). V lost 6 bases, J lost 2 bases, and 23 bases lay in between. In DNA form, the CDR3 reads TGCGCCAGCAGCGGGGAGCCCAACTTTCGCGATACCTACAATGAGCAGTTCTTC. Its translation: CASSGEPNFRDTYNEQFF.

By share, this clone ranks as large. This chain connects TRBV6-8 to TRBJ1-5; a weak D match, TRBD1 (6 bases). CDR3 length: 17 residues. V was cut by 10 bases and J by 0 bases, with 22 bases left in between. Germline CDR1 and CDR2: MNHGY and SAAAGT. CDR3 amino acids: CATPVTGTLYSNQPQHF. In DNA form, the CDR3 reads TGTGCCACCCCAGTAACAGGGACACTTTATAGCAATCAGCCCCAGCATTTT.

V gene TRBV18 combines with J gene TRBJ2-1, with 10 nucleotides matching TRBD2. Germline V CDR1 and CDR2: KGHSH, LQKENI. The J segment lost 4 bases and the V segment lost 4 bases, leaving 7 bases of the junction unmatched. The CDR3 length is 16 residues. The CDR3 bases are TGTGCCAGCTCACTGTCTCAGCGGGAGGGATACAATGAGCAGTTCTTC. Translating it yields CASSLSQREGYNEQFF.

A few counts support this clone. The CDR3 DNA reads as TGTGCCTGGAGCTGGGAAGGTACGCAGTATTTT. Protein product: CAWSWEGTQYF. The chain joins TRBV30 to TRBJ2-3; D is undetermined. Germline values: CDR1 GTSNPN, CDR2 SVGIG (reference sequence). The CDR3 totals 11 residues. V was clipped by 3 bases and J by 8 bases, with 9 bases between them. The full variable domain, its missing parts supplied by reference TRBV30 and TRBJ2-3, is SQTIHQWPATLVQPVGSPLSLECTVEGTSNPNLYWYRQAAGRGLQLLFYSVGIGQISSEVPQNLSASRPQDRQFILSSKKLLLSDSGFYLCAWSWEGTQYFGPGTRLTVL.

This clone was detected a few times. The chain is built from TRBV11-3 and TRBJ1-5; 11 nucleotides match TRBD1. The CDR3 spans 17 residues. The germline CDR1 and CDR2 sequences are SGHNT and YENEEA. J gave up 1 base and V 5 bases, and 7 bases lay outside the gene matches. The CDR3 here is CASSRWTGGSSNQPQHF. DNA of the CDR3: TGTGCCAGCAGCCGCTGGACAGGGGGCTCGAGCAATCAGCCCCAGCATTTT.

Only a few counts were recorded for this clone. The V gene is TRBV1, the J gene TRBJ1-1. TRBV1 is listed as a pseudogene. The length of the CDR3 is 13 residues. The CDR3 DNA is TGCGCCAGCAGCCAAGGGGTTGGGACTGAAGCTTTCTTT. It translates to CASSQGVGTEAFF.

The CDR3 sequence is CASSVGAGGTGEKLFF. The DNA for the CDR3 is TGTGCCAGCAGCGTAGGGGCAGGCGGTACGGGTGAAAAACTGTTTTTT. The V and J genes are TRBV9 and TRBJ1-4; D not certain. Deletions cut 0 bases from V and 7 bases from J, with 16 bases between. Germline CDR1 SGDLS, CDR2 YYNGEE. The length of the CDR3 is 16 residues. The full variable domain, in which reference TRBV9 and TRBJ1-4 provide the parts outside the CDR3, is DSGVTQTPKHLITATGQRVTLRCSPRSGDLSVYWYQQSLDQGLQFLIQYYNGEERAKGNILERFSAQQFPDLHSELNLSSLELGDSALYFCASSVGAGGTGEKLFFGSGTQLSVL.

This chain connects TRBV5-1 to TRBJ1-1; D may be TRBD1 (5 bases). This CDR3 has 15 residues. The ends were cut back, 3 bases at V and 3 bases at J, with 15 bases in the middle. Germline CDR1 and CDR2: SGHRS and YFSETQ. The CDR3 DNA reads TGCGCCAGCAGCTCTCAGGGCGTCCCCGACACTGAAGCTTTCTTT. It is translated as CASSSQGVPDTEAFF.